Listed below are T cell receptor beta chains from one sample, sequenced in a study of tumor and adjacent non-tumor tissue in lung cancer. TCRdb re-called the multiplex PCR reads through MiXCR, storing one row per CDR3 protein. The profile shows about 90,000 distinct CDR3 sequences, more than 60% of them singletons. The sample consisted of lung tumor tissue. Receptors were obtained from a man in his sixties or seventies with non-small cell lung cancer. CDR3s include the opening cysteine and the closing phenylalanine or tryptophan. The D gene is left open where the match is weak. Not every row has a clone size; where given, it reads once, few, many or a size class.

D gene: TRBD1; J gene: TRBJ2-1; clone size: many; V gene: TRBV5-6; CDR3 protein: CASSRQGRDEQFF; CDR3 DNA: TGTGCCAGCAGCAGACAGGGGAGAGATGAGCAGTTCTTC
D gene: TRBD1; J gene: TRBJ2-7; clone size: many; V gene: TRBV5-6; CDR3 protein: CASSLGGLRDRSYEQYF; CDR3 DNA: TGTGCCAGCAGCTTGGGTGGACTCCGGGACAGGTCATACGAGCAGTACTTC
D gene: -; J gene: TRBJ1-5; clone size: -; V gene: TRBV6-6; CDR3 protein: CTSSYGSNQPQHF; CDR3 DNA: TGTACCAGCAGTTATGGTAGCAATCAGCCTCAGCATTTT
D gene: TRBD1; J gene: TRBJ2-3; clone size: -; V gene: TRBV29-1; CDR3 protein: CSATGGDTQYF; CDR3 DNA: TGCAGCGCCACAGGGGGTGATACGCAGTATTTT
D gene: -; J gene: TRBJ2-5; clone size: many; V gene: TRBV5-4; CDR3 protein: CASSPPRGETQYF; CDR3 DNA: TGTGCCAGCAGCCCGCCCCGAGGAGAGACCCAGTACTTC
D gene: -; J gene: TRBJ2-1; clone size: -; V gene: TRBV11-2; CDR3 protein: CASSLQGGGYNEQFF; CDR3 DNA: TGTGCCAGCAGTCTCCAGGGCGGGGGCTACAATGAACAGTTCTTC
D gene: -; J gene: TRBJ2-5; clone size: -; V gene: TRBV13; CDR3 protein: CASILRGQETQYF; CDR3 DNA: TGTGCCAGCATCTTAAGGGGCCAAGAGACCCAGTACTTC
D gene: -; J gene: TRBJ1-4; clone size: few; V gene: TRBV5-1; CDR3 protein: CASSLAGLNEKLFF; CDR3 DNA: TGCGCCAGCAGCTTGGCAGGGCTAAATGAAAAACTGTTTTTC
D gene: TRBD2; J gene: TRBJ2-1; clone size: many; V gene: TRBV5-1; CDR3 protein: CASKGGWSYNEQFF; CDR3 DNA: TGCGCCAGCAAGGGAGGGTGGTCCTACAATGAGCAGTTCTTC
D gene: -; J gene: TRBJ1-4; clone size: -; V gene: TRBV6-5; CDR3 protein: CASSALRRGANEQLFF; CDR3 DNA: TGTGCCAGCAGTGCCCTTAGGAGAGGTGCTAATGAACAACTGTTCTTT
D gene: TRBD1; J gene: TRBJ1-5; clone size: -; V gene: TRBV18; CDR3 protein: CASSARTGGNNQPQHF; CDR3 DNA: TGTGCCAGCTCCGCCCGGACAGGGGGCAACAATCAGCCCCAGCATTTT
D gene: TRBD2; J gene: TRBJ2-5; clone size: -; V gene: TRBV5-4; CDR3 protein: CVSSRGYREGEIQYF; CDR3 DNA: TGTGTCAGCAGCCGTGGGTATAGGGAGGGAGAGATCCAGTACTTC
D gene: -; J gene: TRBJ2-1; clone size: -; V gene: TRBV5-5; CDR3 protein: CASSLQGNSYNEQFF; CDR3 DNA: TGTGCCAGTAGCTTACAGGGAAACTCCTACAATGAGCAGTTCTTC
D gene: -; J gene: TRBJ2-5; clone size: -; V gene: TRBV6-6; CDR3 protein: CAGSNRRGGRRETQYF; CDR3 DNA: TGTGCCGGCAGCAACCGAAGAGGGGGCCGGAGGGAGACACAGTACTTC
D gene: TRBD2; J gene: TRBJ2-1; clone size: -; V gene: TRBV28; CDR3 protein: CASSYTGASGRAGQFF; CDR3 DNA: TGTGCCAGCAGTTATACCGGGGCTAGCGGGAGGGCCGGACAGTTCTTC
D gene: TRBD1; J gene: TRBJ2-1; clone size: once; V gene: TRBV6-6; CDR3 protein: CVSSYSHRGDEQFF; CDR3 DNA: TGTGTCAGCAGTTATTCCCACAGGGGGGATGAGCAGTTCTTC
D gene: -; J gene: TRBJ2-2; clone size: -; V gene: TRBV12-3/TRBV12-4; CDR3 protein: CTSGKVANTGSCFF; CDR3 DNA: -
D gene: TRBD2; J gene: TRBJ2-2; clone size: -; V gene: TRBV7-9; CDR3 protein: CAGREGLAEKNTGELFF; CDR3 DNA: TGTGCCGGCAGAGAAGGACTAGCGGAGAAGAATACCGGGGAGCTGTTTTTT
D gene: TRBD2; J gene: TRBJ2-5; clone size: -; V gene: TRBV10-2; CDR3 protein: CASSDFSGRARETQYF; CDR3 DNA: TGCGCCAGCAGTGACTTTAGCGGGAGGGCGAGAGAGACCCAGTACTTC
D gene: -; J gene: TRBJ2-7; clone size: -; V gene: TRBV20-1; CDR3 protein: CSAPSQGYSYERYF; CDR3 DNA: TGCAGTGCCCCGTCGCAGGGATATTCCTACGAGCGGTATTTC
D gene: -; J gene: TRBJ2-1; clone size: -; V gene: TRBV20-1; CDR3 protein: CSAPNVRQNNEQFF; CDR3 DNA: TGCAGTGCCCCGAACGTCAGGCAAAACAATGAGCAGTTCTTC
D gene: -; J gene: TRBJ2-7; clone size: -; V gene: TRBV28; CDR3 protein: CASRFGRGYEQYF; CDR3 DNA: TGTGCCAGCAGGTTCGGCAGGGGCTACGAGCAGTACTTC
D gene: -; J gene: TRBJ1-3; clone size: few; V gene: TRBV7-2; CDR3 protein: CTSSLRPVSGNTIYF; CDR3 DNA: TGTACCAGCAGCTTACGTCCCGTCTCTGGAAACACCATATATTTT
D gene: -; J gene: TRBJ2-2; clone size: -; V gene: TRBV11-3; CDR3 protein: CASNPLDAGELFF; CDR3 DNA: TGTGCCAGCAATCCCTTGGACGCCGGGGAGCTGTTTTTT
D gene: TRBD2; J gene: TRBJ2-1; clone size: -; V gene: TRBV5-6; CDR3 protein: CVSSFLSGGDSYNEQFF; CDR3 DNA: TGTGTCAGTAGCTTCCTTAGCGGGGGTGACTCCTACAATGAGCAGTTCTTC
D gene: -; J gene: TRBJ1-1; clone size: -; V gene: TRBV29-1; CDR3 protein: CSVPTVGGGRWAFF; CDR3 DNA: TGCAGCGTGCCGACGGTAGGGGGGGGGCGCTGGGCTTTTTTT
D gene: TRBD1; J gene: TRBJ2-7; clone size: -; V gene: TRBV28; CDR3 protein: CASWVRPGTGSSWEQYF; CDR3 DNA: TGTGCCAGCTGGGTTCGACCGGGGACAGGGAGCTCGTGGGAGCAGTACTTC
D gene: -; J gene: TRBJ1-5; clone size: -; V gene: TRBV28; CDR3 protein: CASSFAGRNQPLHF; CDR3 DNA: TGTGCCAGCAGTTTTGCGGGTCGCAATCAGCCCCTGCATTTT
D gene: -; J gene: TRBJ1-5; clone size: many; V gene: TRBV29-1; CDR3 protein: CSVEAGVNQPQHF; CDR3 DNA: TGCAGCGTTGAGGCAGGGGTCAATCAGCCCCAGCATTTT
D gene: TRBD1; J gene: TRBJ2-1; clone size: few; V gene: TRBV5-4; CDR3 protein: CASSLRPGMDRVGWFF; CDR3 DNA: TGTGCCAGCAGCCTCCGACCCGGCATGGACAGGGTGGGGTGGTTCTTC
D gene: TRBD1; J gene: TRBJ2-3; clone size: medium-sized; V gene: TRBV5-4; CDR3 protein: CASSKGQNTDTQYF; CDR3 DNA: TGTGCCAGCAGCAAGGGACAGAACACAGATACGCAGTATTTT
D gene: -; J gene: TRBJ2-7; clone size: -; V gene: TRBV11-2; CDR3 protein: CTSNFDPGYEQYF; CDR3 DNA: TGTACCAGCAACTTTGATCCAGGGTACGAGCAGTACTTC
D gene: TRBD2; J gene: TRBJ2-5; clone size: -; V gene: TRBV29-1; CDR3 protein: CCVSGLAALETQYF; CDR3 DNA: TGCTGCGTTAGTGGGCTAGCGGCATTAGAGACCCAGTACTTC
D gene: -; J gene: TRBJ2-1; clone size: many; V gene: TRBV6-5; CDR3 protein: CASSYSLFEGGSYNEQFF; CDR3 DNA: TGTGCCAGCAGTTACTCTTTATTTGAGGGGGGGTCCTACAATGAGCAGTTCTTC
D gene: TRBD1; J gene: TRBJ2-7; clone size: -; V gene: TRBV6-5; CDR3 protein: CASCYVAGGLNEQYF; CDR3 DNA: TGTGCCAGCTGCTACGTGGCAGGGGGTCTAAACGAGCAGTACTTC
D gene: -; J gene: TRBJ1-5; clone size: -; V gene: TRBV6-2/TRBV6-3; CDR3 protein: CASKADSRTNQPQHF; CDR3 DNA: TGTGCCAGCAAAGCGGACAGTCGAACGAATCAGCCCCAGCATTTT
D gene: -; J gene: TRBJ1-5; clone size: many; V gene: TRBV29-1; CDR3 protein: CSVEGAPGQPQHF; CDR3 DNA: TGCAGCGTTGAAGGGGCCCCCGGACAGCCCCAGCATTTT
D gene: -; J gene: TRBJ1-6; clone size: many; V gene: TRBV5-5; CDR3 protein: CASSPEGGSPYNSPLHF; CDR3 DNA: TGTGCCAGCAGCCCCGAGGGGGGTAGCCCCTATAATTCACCCCTCCACTTT
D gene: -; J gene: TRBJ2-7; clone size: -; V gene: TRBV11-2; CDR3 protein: CTSSSGDRNYEQYF; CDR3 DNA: TGTACCAGCAGCTCAGGAGACAGAAACTACGAGCAATACTTC
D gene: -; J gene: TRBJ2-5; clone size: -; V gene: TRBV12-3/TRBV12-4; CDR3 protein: CANGLWDGEAQYF; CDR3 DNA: TGTGCCAACGGTTTGTGGGACGGAGAGGCCCAGTACTTC
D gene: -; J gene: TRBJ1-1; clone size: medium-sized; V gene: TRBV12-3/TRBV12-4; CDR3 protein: CASSLAGNTEAFF; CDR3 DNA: TGTGCCAGCAGCTTAGCTGGGAACACTGAAGCTTTCTTT
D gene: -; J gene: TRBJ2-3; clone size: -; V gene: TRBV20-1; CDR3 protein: CNARRSSDTQYF; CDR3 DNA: TGCAATGCTAGGAGATCATCGGATACGCAGTATTTT
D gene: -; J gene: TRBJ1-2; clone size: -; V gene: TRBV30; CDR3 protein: CAWSVEGLGGYIF; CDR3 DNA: TGTGCCTGGAGTGTCGAGGGTTTGGGAGGCTACATCTTC
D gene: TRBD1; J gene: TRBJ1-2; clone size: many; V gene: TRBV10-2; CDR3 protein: CASRDSPTPSNYGYTF; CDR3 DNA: TGCGCCAGCCGGGACAGTCCTACCCCGTCTAACTATGGCTACACCTTC
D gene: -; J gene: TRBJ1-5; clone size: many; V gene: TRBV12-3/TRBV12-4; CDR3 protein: CASSLKQLPQHF; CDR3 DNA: TGTGCCAGCAGTTTAAAACAGTTGCCCCAGCATTTT
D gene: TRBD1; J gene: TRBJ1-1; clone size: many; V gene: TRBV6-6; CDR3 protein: CASTPDRALMNTEAFF; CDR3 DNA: TGTGCCAGCACCCCGGACAGGGCTCTCATGAACACTGAAGCTTTCTTT
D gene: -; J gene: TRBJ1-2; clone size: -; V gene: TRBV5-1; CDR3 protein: CASSSLTDSCGYTF; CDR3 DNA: TGCGCCAGCAGCTCGCTAACTGACAGCTGTGGCTACACCTTC
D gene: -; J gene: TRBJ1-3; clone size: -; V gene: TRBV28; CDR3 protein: CASTPLSSGNTIYF; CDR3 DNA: TGTGCCAGCACGCCCCTGAGCTCTGGAAACACCATATATTTT
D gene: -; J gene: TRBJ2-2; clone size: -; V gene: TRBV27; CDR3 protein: CASSYVTGELFF; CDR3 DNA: TGTGCCAGCAGTTATGTAACCGGGGAGCTGTTTTTT